The T cell receptor (beta chain) under discussion was sequenced for a study of control samples from healthy donors and cancer patients (dated by TCRdb to about 2020). Spanning cysteine to phenylalanine, the CDR3 consists of 13 amino acids. Kept here is only the CDR3 DNA, which spans 39 bases and is read in frame from base 1. Sequences LGHDT (CDR1) and YNNKEL (CDR2) are obtained from the germline V gene (reference sequence). As concerns this clone: No cognate antigen has been identified for it. Compared with germline, one end of the junction differs, possibly owing to a read error. Other DNA sequences of this sample code for an identical CDR3.

Library prep was done by the immunoSEQ multiplex PCR assay. Imported from immuneACCESS, the table was reduced by TCRdb to in-frame sequences with V and J called. These copies leave out some clones; in studies compared against another copy, an unresolved V gene accounts for under half, and the cause of the remainder is not known. The sample yields more than 65,000 clones; over 85% were counted once. The ten most abundant clones make up about 1.9% of the sample. Sequencing was done on a sample of PBMCs. This receptor was identified in a woman aged 55-69 years with head and neck cancer. The V and J genes are TRBV3-1 (or the pseudogene TRBV3-2) and TRBJ1-1; 8 nucleotides in the junction match TRBD1. The CDR3 is CASSQGDRRKAFF. The bases read TGTGCCAGCAGCCAAGGGGACAGGCGGAAAGCTTTTTTT.